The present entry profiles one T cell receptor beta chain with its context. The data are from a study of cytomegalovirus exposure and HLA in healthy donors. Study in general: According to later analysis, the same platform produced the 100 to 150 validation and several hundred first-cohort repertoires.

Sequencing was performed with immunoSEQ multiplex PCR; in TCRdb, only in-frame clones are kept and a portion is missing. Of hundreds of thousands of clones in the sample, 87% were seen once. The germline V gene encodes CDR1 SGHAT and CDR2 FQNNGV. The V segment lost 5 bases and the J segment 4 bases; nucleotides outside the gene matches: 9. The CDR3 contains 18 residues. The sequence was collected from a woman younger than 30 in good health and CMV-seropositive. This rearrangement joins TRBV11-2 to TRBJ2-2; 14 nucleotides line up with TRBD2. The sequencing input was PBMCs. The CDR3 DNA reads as TGTGCCAGCAGCCCTACGGGACTAGCGGGAGAGTTCACCGGGGAGCTGTTTTTT. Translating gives CASSPTGLAGEFTGELFF.